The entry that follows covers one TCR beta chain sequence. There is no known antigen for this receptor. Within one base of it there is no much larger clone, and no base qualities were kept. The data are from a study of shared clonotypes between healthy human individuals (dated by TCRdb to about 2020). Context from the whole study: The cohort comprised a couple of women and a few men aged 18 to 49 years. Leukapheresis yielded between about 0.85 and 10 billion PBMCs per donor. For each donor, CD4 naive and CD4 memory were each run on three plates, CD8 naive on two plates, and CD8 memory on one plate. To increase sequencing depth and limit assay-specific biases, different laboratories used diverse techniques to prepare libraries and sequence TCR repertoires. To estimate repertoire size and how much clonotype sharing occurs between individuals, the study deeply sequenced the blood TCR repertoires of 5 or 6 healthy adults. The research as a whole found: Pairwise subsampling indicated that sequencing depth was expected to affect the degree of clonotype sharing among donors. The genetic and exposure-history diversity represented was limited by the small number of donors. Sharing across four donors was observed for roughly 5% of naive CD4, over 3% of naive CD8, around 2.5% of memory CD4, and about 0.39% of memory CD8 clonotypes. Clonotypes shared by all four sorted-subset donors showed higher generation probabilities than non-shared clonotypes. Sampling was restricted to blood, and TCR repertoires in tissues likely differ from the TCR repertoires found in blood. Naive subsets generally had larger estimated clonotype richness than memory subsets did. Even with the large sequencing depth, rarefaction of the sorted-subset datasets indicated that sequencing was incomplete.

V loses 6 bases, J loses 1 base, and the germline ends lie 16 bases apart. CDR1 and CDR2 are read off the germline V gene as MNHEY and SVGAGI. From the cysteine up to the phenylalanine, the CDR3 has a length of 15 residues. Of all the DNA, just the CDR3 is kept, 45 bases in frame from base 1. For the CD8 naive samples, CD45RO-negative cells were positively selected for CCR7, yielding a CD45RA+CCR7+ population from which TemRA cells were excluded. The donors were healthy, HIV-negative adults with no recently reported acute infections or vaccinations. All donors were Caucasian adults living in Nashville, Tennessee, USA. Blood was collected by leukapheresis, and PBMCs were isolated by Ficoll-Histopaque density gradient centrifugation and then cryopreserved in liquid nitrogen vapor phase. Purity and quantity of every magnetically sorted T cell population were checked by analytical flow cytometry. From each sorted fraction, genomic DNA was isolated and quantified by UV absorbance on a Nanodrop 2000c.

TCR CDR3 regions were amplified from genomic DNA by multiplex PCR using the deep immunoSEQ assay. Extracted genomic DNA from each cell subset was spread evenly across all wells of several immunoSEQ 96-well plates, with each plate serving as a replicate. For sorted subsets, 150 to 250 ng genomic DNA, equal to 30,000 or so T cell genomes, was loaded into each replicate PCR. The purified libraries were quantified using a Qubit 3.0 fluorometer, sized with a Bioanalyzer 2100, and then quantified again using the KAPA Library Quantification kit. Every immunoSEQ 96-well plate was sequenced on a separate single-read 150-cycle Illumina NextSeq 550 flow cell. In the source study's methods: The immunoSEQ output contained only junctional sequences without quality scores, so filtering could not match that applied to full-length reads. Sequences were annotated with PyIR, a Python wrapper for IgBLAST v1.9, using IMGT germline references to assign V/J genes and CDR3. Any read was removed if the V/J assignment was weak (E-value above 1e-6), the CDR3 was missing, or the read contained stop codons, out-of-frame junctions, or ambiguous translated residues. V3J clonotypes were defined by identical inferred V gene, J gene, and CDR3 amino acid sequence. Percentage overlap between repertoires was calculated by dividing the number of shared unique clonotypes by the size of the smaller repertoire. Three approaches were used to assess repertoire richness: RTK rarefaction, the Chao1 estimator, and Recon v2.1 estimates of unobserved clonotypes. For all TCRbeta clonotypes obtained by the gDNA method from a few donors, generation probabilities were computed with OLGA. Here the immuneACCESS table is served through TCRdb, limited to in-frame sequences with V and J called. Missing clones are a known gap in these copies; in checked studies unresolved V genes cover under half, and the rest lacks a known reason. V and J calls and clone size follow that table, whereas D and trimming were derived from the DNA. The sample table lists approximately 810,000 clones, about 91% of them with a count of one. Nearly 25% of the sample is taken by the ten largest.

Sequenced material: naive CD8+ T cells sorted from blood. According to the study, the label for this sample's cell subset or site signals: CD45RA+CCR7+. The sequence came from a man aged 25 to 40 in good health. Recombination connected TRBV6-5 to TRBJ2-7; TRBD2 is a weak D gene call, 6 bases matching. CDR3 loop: CASRGSGLKSYEQYF. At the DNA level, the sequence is TGTGCCAGCAGGGGTAGCGGCCTAAAGTCCTACGAGCAGTACTTC.